These 10 T cell receptor beta chains came from one sample sequenced in a study of T cells after yellow fever vaccination. TCRdb processed the 5' RACE reads anew with MiXCR; each CDR3 protein has one entry. This sample has about 340,000 distinct CDR3 sequences, with about 12% found just once. The sequencing used CD4+ T cells sorted from PBMCs, collected 15 days after the yellow fever booster vaccination. All receptors derive from a man between 18 and 35 years old who received the YFV17D yellow fever vaccine.

This clonotype appeared a few times. This sequence joins TRBV5-1 and TRBJ2-7; 9 positions match TRBD1. The germline V gene encodes CDR1 SGHRS and CDR2 YFSETQ. The trim removed 4 bases at V and 3 bases at J, leaving 2 bases unmatched. The CDR3 contains 13 residues. The CDR3 nucleotides read TGCGCCAGCAGCCCGACAGGGGGCTACGAGCAGTACGTC. Protein sequence: CASSPTGGYEQYV.

V and J are TRBV6-6 and TRBJ1-3; 9 bases fit TRBD1. This CDR3 region has 12 residues. With 8 bases clipped from V and 4 bases from J, the junction kept 0 bases outside the gene matches. CDR1 and CDR2 (germline): MNHNY, SVGAGI (reference sequence). The CDR3: CASGTGGNTIYF. In DNA form, the CDR3 reads TGTGCCAGCGGGACAGGGGGAAACACCATATATTTT.

The rearrangement links TRBV24-1 to TRBJ2-3; the match to TRBD2 covers 11 bases. J lost 2 bases, V lost 7 bases, and 7 bases had no gene match. The germline gives CDR1 KGHDR, CDR2 SFDVKD. The CDR3 has 16 amino acids. The CDR3: CATSLSGGGNTDTQYF. The CDR3 DNA reads as TGTGCCACCAGCCTTAGCGGGGGGGGTAACACAGATACGCAGTATTTT.

V is TRBV20-1 and J is TRBJ1-5; D is undetermined. This CDR3 contains 13 residues. V lost 0 bases and J lost 8, with 11 bases in between. Germline-derived CDR1 and CDR2 are DFQATT and SNEGSKA (reference sequence). The CDR3 here is CSARDNPSKPQHF. The CDR3, as DNA: TGCAGTGCTAGAGATAATCCCAGTAAGCCCCAGCATTTT.

The CDR3 region has the DNA TGTGCCAGCAGCCTGCGATACACCATATATTTT. This sequence encodes CASSLRYTIYF. The V and J genes are TRBV12-3 or TRBV12-4 and TRBJ1-3; D is unclear. The V gene lost 6 bases and the J gene lost 8 bases, with 8 bases spanning the gap. The CDR3 totals 11 residues.

This clonotype turned up a few times. The V and J genes are TRBV4-3 and TRBJ2-3, with D perhaps TRBD2 (5 bases). The CDR3 totals 17 residues. Germline lookup yields CDR1 LGHNA and CDR2 YSLEER. V lost 0 bases, J lost 4 bases, and 17 bases lay in between. The CDR3 loop is CASSQDRGPGRADTQYF. CDR3 sequence (DNA): TGCGCCAGCAGCCAAGATCGAGGCCCTGGGCGGGCAGATACGCAGTATTTT.

This clonotype was counted between two and nine times. The chain is built from TRBV7-6 and TRBJ2-7; 13 bases are shared with TRBD2. The V gene's germline CDR1 is SGHVS and CDR2 FNYEAQ. The J segment lost 0 bases and the V segment lost 5 bases, leaving 4 bases of the junction unmatched. The CDR3 is made up of 16 amino acids. CDR3 loop: CASSIRTSGGSYEQYF. In nucleotides, the CDR3 is TGTGCCAGCAGCATCCGGACTAGCGGGGGCTCCTACGAGCAGTACTTC.

In its sample, this clonotype was seen many times. The CDR3 loop reads CATLSRDRGNMYEQYV. CDR3 in DNA: TGTGCCACCTTGTCCCGGGACAGGGGGAATATGTACGAGCAGTACGTC. The V call is TRBV24-1, the J call TRBJ2-7, with TRBD1 matching over 11 bases. The CDR3 totals 16 residues. Looked up from germline, CDR1 is KGHDR and CDR2 is SFDVKD. V was clipped by 9 bases and J by 4 bases; unmatched bases: 13.

This clonotype showed up many times. The chain carries TRBV7-2 and TRBJ2-1; tentative D call: TRBD2 (5 bases). CDR1 is SGHTA and CDR2 is FQGNSA in the germline V gene. CDR3 length equals 14 residues. Trimming removed 0 bases from V and 5 bases from J, with 8 bases in between. The CDR3 DNA sequence: TGTGCCAGCAGCTTAGCCTCCGGGAACAATGAGCAGTTCTTC. Its translation: CASSLASGNNEQFF. The variable domain in full, with the rest retrieved from reference TRBV7-2 and TRBJ2-1, is GAGVSQSPSNKVTEKGKDVELRCDPISGHTALYWYRQSLGQGLEFLIYFQGNSAPDKSGLPSDRFSAERTGGSVSTLTIQRTQQEDSAVYLCASSLASGNNEQFFGPGTRLTVL.

The chain joins TRBV12-5 to TRBJ1-1; perhaps TRBD1 as D (5 bases). This CDR3 has 13 residues. Germline V gene sequence: CDR1 LGHNT, CDR2 FRNRAP. Trimming took 7 bases from V and 0 from J, leaving 9 bases between them. DNA of the CDR3: TGTGCTAGTGCCTCCAGGGTGAACACTGAAGCTTTCTTT. It codes for CASASRVNTEAFF.